This TCR beta chain was observed in a study of technical replicates of blood from four donors. Profiled with immunoSEQ multiplex PCR; TCRdb holds only in-frame clones, not every one. The profile shows just over 95,000 clones, approximately 94% of them singletons. This clone has ten or more counts. The clonotype was recovered from a human donor in good health. Source material: T cells isolated from PBMCs.

The CDR3 DNA reads as TGTGCCAGCAGTGACGGGACTAGCGGGAGCACAGATACGCAGTATTTT. Protein product: CASSDGTSGSTDTQYF. The V gene is TRBV6-4, the J gene TRBJ2-3, with 12 bases aligning to TRBD2. Trimming removed 2 bases from V and 0 bases from J; junction bases left unmatched: 0. The CDR3 consists of 16 residues. Germline V gene lookup returns CDR1 MRHNA and CDR2 SNTAGT.